The rows below give T cell receptor beta chains drawn from one sample of a study of T cells after yellow fever vaccination. From the 5' RACE reads, TCRdb called clonotypes with MiXCR, one entry per CDR3 protein. The table includes around 250,000 distinct CDR3 sequences, over 4.5% detected once. This sample comprised CD4+ T cells sorted from PBMCs, obtained on the day of the yellow fever booster vaccination. The receptors were gathered from a man between 18 and 29 years old who received the YFV17D yellow fever vaccine. Both conserved end residues are part of each CDR3. Fields, in order: CDR3 length, D gene, V gene, J gene, clone size, CDR3 protein, CDR3 DNA. A D gene is named only where the DNA matches it firmly. Not all rows give a size; the values are once, few, many and, for expanded clones, a class.

len: 18
d_gene: TRBD2
v_gene: TRBV5-1
j_gene: TRBJ2-3
abundance: .
CDR3aa: CASSRGTSGGAFTDTQYF
CDR3nt: TGCGCCAGCAGCCGAGGGACTAGCGGGGGGGCCTTTACAGATACGCAGTATTTT

len: 17
d_gene: TRBD2
v_gene: TRBV7-3
j_gene: TRBJ2-3
abundance: few
CDR3aa: CASSSGGLAGGTDTQYF
CDR3nt: TGTGCCAGCAGCTCGGGAGGACTAGCGGGGGGCACAGATACGCAGTATTTT

len: 17
d_gene: TRBD2
v_gene: TRBV7-6
j_gene: TRBJ2-3
abundance: few
CDR3aa: CASSLRTSGGAPDTQYF
CDR3nt: TGTGCCAGCAGCTTACGGACTAGCGGGGGGGCCCCAGATACGCAGTATTTT

len: 15
d_gene: TRBD1
v_gene: TRBV20-1
j_gene: TRBJ2-1
abundance: few
CDR3aa: CSATKDRPSYNEQFF
CDR3nt: TGCAGTGCTACTAAGGACAGGCCCTCCTACAATGAGCAGTTCTTC

len: 16
d_gene: .
v_gene: TRBV4-1
j_gene: TRBJ2-5
abundance: few
CDR3aa: CASSQDVGGFQETQYF
CDR3nt: TGCGCCAGCAGCCAAGACGTGGGGGGCTTCCAAGAGACCCAGTACTTC

len: 15
d_gene: TRBD1
v_gene: TRBV5-1
j_gene: TRBJ2-1
abundance: many
CDR3aa: CASSPGTGSYNEQFF
CDR3nt: TGCGCCAGCAGCCCCGGGACAGGGTCCTACAATGAGCAGTTCTTC

len: 12
d_gene: TRBD1
v_gene: TRBV7-3
j_gene: TRBJ1-1
abundance: few
CDR3aa: CASSRPGGPAFF
CDR3nt: TGTGCCAGCAGCAGACCAGGGGGCCCGGCTTTCTTT

len: 14
d_gene: .
v_gene: TRBV29-1
j_gene: TRBJ2-1
abundance: many
CDR3aa: CSATRGTSYNEQFF
CDR3nt: TGCAGCGCGACTCGCGGGACATCCTACAATGAGCAGTTCTTC

len: 15
d_gene: .
v_gene: TRBV7-2
j_gene: TRBJ2-5
abundance: many
CDR3aa: CASSLALRAGETQYF
CDR3nt: TGTGCCAGCAGCTTAGCGTTGAGGGCTGGGGAGACCCAGTACTTC

len: 11
d_gene: .
v_gene: TRBV30
j_gene: TRBJ2-7
abundance: .
CDR3aa: CAWSRVYEQYF
CDR3nt: TGTGCCTGGAGCCGAGTGTACGAGCAGTACTTC

len: 14
d_gene: .
v_gene: TRBV4-3
j_gene: TRBJ1-1
abundance: .
CDR3aa: CASSQDVGYTEAFF
CDR3nt: TGCGCCAGCAGCCAAGACGTCGGCTACACTGAAGCTTTCTTT

len: 17
d_gene: TRBD1
v_gene: TRBV6-5
j_gene: TRBJ1-5
abundance: few
CDR3aa: CASSPKWTGYSNQPQHF
CDR3nt: TGTGCCAGCAGTCCCAAATGGACAGGATATAGCAATCAGCCCCAGCATTTT

len: 18
d_gene: .
v_gene: TRBV15
j_gene: TRBJ2-3
abundance: many
CDR3aa: CATSRVRGAPDGTDTQYF
CDR3nt: TGTGCCACCAGCAGAGTACGGGGGGCGCCGGACGGCACAGATACGCAGTATTTT

len: 16
d_gene: TRBD1
v_gene: TRBV5-4
j_gene: TRBJ2-3
abundance: .
CDR3aa: CASSDQTGKLTDTQYF
CDR3nt: TGTGCCAGCAGCGACCAGACAGGGAAACTCACAGATACGCAGTATTTT

len: 14
d_gene: .
v_gene: TRBV5-1
j_gene: TRBJ2-5
abundance: .
CDR3aa: CASSQDIAGETQYF
CDR3nt: TGCGCCAGCAGCCAGGACATTGCGGGAGAGACCCAGTACTTC

len: 14
d_gene: TRBD1
v_gene: TRBV29-1
j_gene: TRBJ2-5
abundance: many
CDR3aa: CSVEMTGHQETQYF
CDR3nt: TGCAGCGTTGAGATGACAGGGCACCAAGAGACCCAGTACTTC

len: 14
d_gene: .
v_gene: TRBV7-2
j_gene: TRBJ1-2
abundance: few
CDR3aa: CASSLKTVNYGYTF
CDR3nt: TGTGCCAGCAGCCTAAAGACGGTTAACTATGGCTACACCTTC

len: 13
d_gene: .
v_gene: TRBV7-2
j_gene: TRBJ2-2
abundance: few
CDR3aa: CASSLVGGLELFF
CDR3nt: TGTGCCAGCAGCTTAGTTGGAGGGTTGGAGCTGTTTTTT

len: 17
d_gene: .
v_gene: TRBV25-1
j_gene: TRBJ2-2
abundance: .
CDR3aa: CASSEQSGLLNTGELFF
CDR3nt: TGTGCCAGCAGTGAACAATCGGGTCTTCTGAACACCGGGGAGCTGTTTTTT

len: 14
d_gene: .
v_gene: TRBV3-1
j_gene: TRBJ2-1
abundance: .
CDR3aa: CASSRLGPNREQFF
CDR3nt: TGTGCCAGCAGCCGTCTTGGACCGAATCGTGAGCAGTTCTTC

len: 15
d_gene: .
v_gene: TRBV4-1
j_gene: TRBJ1-5
abundance: few
CDR3aa: CASSQVRGRRQPQHF
CDR3nt: TGCGCCAGCAGCCAAGTCCGGGGGCGTCGTCAGCCCCAGCATTTT

len: 15
d_gene: TRBD2
v_gene: TRBV19
j_gene: TRBJ2-1
abundance: .
CDR3aa: CASLQRGVGYNEQFF
CDR3nt: TGTGCCAGTTTGCAGCGGGGGGTTGGCTACAATGAGCAGTTCTTC

len: 13
d_gene: .
v_gene: TRBV7-9
j_gene: TRBJ1-6
abundance: .
CDR3aa: CASSLAGLSPLHF
CDR3nt: TGTGCCAGCAGCTTAGCAGGGCTCTCACCCCTCCACTTT

len: 17
d_gene: .
v_gene: TRBV20-1
j_gene: TRBJ1-2
abundance: few
CDR3aa: CSGKGIKPGREMYGYTF
CDR3nt: TGCAGTGGGAAAGGGATCAAGCCAGGACGGGAGATGTATGGCTACACCTTC

len: 13
d_gene: TRBD1
v_gene: TRBV20-1
j_gene: TRBJ1-2
abundance: .
CDR3aa: CSAPRGRDYGYTF
CDR3nt: TGCAGTGCTCCCAGGGGGCGCGACTATGGCTACACCTTC

len: 15
d_gene: .
v_gene: TRBV6-1
j_gene: TRBJ1-2
abundance: many
CDR3aa: CASSETAGSNYGYTF
CDR3nt: TGTGCCAGCAGTGAGACGGCGGGGAGTAACTATGGCTACACCTTC

len: 17
d_gene: .
v_gene: TRBV20-1
j_gene: TRBJ2-5
abundance: few
CDR3aa: CSALRPEGPASQETQYF
CDR3nt: TGCAGTGCTCTACGCCCCGAAGGTCCAGCGTCCCAAGAGACCCAGTACTTC

len: 19
d_gene: .
v_gene: TRBV7-6
j_gene: TRBJ1-6
abundance: .
CDR3aa: CASSLEAGGGNSYNSPLHF
CDR3nt: TGTGCCAGCAGCTTAGAGGCCGGCGGGGGTAACTCCTATAATTCACCCCTCCACTTT

len: 14
d_gene: .
v_gene: TRBV6-6
j_gene: TRBJ1-2
abundance: many
CDR3aa: CASVGRVSNYGYTF
CDR3nt: TGTGCCAGCGTGGGAAGGGTCTCCAACTATGGCTACACCTTC

len: 15
d_gene: TRBD1
v_gene: TRBV20-1
j_gene: TRBJ1-2
abundance: .
CDR3aa: CSARDYDRGATGYTF
CDR3nt: TGCAGTGCTAGAGATTACGACAGGGGGGCTACTGGCTACACCTTC

len: 13
d_gene: .
v_gene: TRBV3-1
j_gene: TRBJ1-1
abundance: many
CDR3aa: CASSDIIRTEAFF
CDR3nt: TGTGCCAGCAGCGATATCATTAGAACTGAAGCTTTCTTT

len: 15
d_gene: .
v_gene: TRBV15
j_gene: TRBJ2-1
abundance: .
CDR3aa: CATSRDRGTYNEQFF
CDR3nt: TGTGCCACCAGCAGAGACAGGGGAACCTACAATGAGCAGTTCTTC

len: 14
d_gene: .
v_gene: TRBV12-3/TRBV12-4
j_gene: TRBJ2-2
abundance: many
CDR3aa: CASRPGGNTGELFF
CDR3nt: TGTGCCAGCAGGCCGGGCGGGAACACCGGGGAGCTGTTTTTT

len: 15
d_gene: TRBD2
v_gene: TRBV11-3
j_gene: TRBJ2-6
abundance: .
CDR3aa: CASSSGGTGANVLTF
CDR3nt: TGTGCCAGCAGCTCGGGGGGGACCGGGGCCAACGTCCTGACTTTC

len: 12
d_gene: .
v_gene: TRBV5-4
j_gene: TRBJ2-1
abundance: few
CDR3aa: CASSTYRYEQFF
CDR3nt: TGTGCCAGCAGCACGTACAGGTATGAGCAGTTCTTC

len: 17
d_gene: TRBD1
v_gene: TRBV14
j_gene: TRBJ2-2
abundance: .
CDR3aa: CASSQDRRYRGTGELFF
CDR3nt: TGTGCCAGCAGCCAAGATAGGAGGTACAGGGGGACCGGGGAGCTGTTTTTT